This passage covers 21 T cell receptor beta chains from one sample sequenced in a study of blood T cell repertoires in COVID-19. Here immunoSEQ multiplex PCR was the method, and the copy in TCRdb shows in-frame clones only, minus some. The sample has hundreds of thousands of clones, around 83% seen once. Material: peripheral blood. All receptors derive from a woman aged 55-70 years with active or convalescent COVID-19.

The chain couples TRBV4-3 to TRBJ2-5, with D tentatively TRBD2 (6 bases). Germline V gives CDR1 LGHNA, CDR2 YSLEER. This CDR3 contains 16 residues. Trimming shortened V by 1 base and J by 1 base, and 13 bases separated the two germline ends. CDR3 region: CASSQGMGLVQETQYF. The CDR3 bases are TGCGCCAGCAGCCAAGGAATGGGACTGGTCCAAGAGACCCAGTACTTC.

V is TRBV2 and J is TRBJ2-6, with D maybe TRBD2 (5 bases). V lost 6 bases, J lost 0 bases, and 18 bases lay in between. CDR1 is SNHLY, CDR2 FYNNEI, per germline. The length of the CDR3 is 18 residues. The CDR3 here is CASRPGTYSSSGANVLTF. CDR3 coding DNA: TGTGCCAGCAGGCCGGGAACCTACTCCAGCTCTGGGGCCAACGTCCTGACTTTC.

The CDR3, as DNA: TGTGCCAGTAGTATAGTGGGGGACATTCATAGCAATCAGCCCCAGCATTTT. Translating it yields CASSIVGDIHSNQPQHF. V is TRBV19 and J is TRBJ1-5, with D maybe TRBD1 (6 bases). Germline CDR1 reads LNHDA; CDR2 reads SQIVND (reference sequence). Between the trimmed V and J ends, which lost 1 base and 0 bases, there was a span of 13 bases. This CDR3 has 17 residues.

The rearrangement uses TRBV30 and TRBJ2-5, with a tentative D call TRBD1 (5 bases). This CDR3 is built from 14 residues. Per germline, CDR1 GTSNPN and CDR2 SVGIG (reference sequence). V was clipped by 0 bases and J by 1 base, with 9 bases between them. CDR3 sequence: CAWSVTGTQETQYF. DNA of the CDR3: TGTGCCTGGAGTGTAACAGGCACCCAAGAGACCCAGTACTTC.

The V call is TRBV7-2, the J call TRBJ2-1; maybe TRBD2 (7 bases). V lost 5 bases and J 8 bases, leaving 16 bases between the germline ends. The CDR3 has 14 amino acids. Germline CDR1 is SGHTA and CDR2 is FQGNSA. The CDR3 region has the DNA TGTGCCAGCAGCGCGAGGGGGGGCCAATATGAGCAGTTCTTC. Its translation is CASSARGGQYEQFF.

The chain joins TRBV15 to TRBJ2-7; the D is unclear. Germline assignment: CDR1 LNHNV and CDR2 YYDKDF (reference sequence). Trimming removed 5 bases at V and 3 bases at J, with 20 bases between. The CDR3 is made up of 16 amino acids. The CDR3 DNA reads as TGTGCCACCAGCTTTGGCCTGCCCCAATCCTTCTACGAGCAGTACTTC. It codes for CATSFGLPQSFYEQYF. The full variable domain, its missing parts supplied by reference TRBV15 and TRBJ2-7, is DAMVIQNPRYQVTQFGKPVTLSCSQTLNHNVMYWYQQKSSQAPKLLFHYYDKDFNNEADTPDNFQSRRPNTSFCFLDIRSPGLGDTAMYLCATSFGLPQSFYEQYFGPGTRLTVT.

This rearrangement joins TRBV7-3 to TRBJ1-2, with D unclear. V was clipped by 0 bases and J by 6 bases, with 8 bases between them. Germline CDR1 and CDR2: SGHTA and FQGTGA. CDR3 length equals 13 residues. The CDR3 DNA follows: TGTGCCAGCAGCTTAACGACTGCCAATGGCTACACCTTC. This encodes CASSLTTANGYTF.

The chain is built from TRBV6-5 and TRBJ1-6; 9 nucleotides line up with TRBD1. V lost 6 bases to trimming and J lost 8 bases; unmatched junction nucleotides: 5. The CDR3 totals 14 residues. Germline values: CDR1 MNHEY, CDR2 SVGAGI. CDR3 sequence (DNA): TGTGCCAGCAGCTCAGGACAGGGGCATTCACCCCTCCACTTT. It encodes CASSSGQGHSPLHF.

A few counts support this clone. V usage is TRBV5-5 and J usage is TRBJ2-7; TRBD1 might be the D (6 bases). Trimming removed 4 bases at V and 3 bases at J, with 11 bases between. The germline V gene has CDR1 SGHKS and CDR2 YYEKEE (reference sequence). CDR3 length: 13 residues. The CDR3 DNA is TGTGCCAGCAGCCGGGACACCAACTACGAGCAGTACTTC. Amino acid sequence: CASSRDTNYEQYF.

The chain has TRBV9 and TRBJ1-6; D might be TRBD1 (6 bases). Trimming removed 0 bases at V and 10 bases at J, with 14 bases between. The CDR3 covers 15 residues. Germline V gene data show CDR1 as SGDLS and CDR2 as YYNGEE. The CDR3 coding sequence is TGTGCCAGCAGCGTAGCCCAGGGGATGGGCTCACCCCTCCACTTT. This codes for CASSVAQGMGSPLHF. Full variable domain (missing parts from reference TRBV9 and TRBJ1-6): DSGVTQTPKHLITATGQRVTLRCSPRSGDLSVYWYQQSLDQGLQFLIQYYNGEERAKGNILERFSAQQFPDLHSELNLSSLELGDSALYFCASSVAQGMGSPLHFGNGTRLTVT.

Here the CDR3 DNA reads TGTGCCAGCAGGGCAGGGGGTTTCGACGAGCAGTACTTC. This encodes CASRAGGFDEQYF. The chain couples TRBV12-3 or TRBV12-4 to TRBJ2-7; 7 nucleotides agree with TRBD1. With V trimmed by 6 bases and J by 5 bases, 7 bases remained unmatched. The CDR3 totals 13 residues.

The rearrangement joins TRBV28 to TRBJ1-5, with 12 bases fitting TRBD1. Germline V gene sequence: CDR1 MDHEN, CDR2 SYDVKM. V lost 5 bases to trimming and J lost 4 bases; unmatched junction nucleotides: 3. The CDR3 loop spans 15 amino acids. Here the CDR3 DNA reads TGTGCCAGCAGTGCGGGACAGGGGGCAAATCAGCCCCAGCATTTT. This gives the protein CASSAGQGANQPQHF.

This rearrangement joins TRBV27 to TRBJ2-5; possible D gene TRBD1, 7 bases. V gave up 2 bases and J gave up 9 bases, with 16 bases separating them. Germline CDR1 MNHEY, CDR2 SMNVEV (reference sequence). The CDR3 has 14 amino acids. CDR3 DNA sequence: TGTGCCAGCAGTTTAGAGGGACAGCCGGGGGCCCAGTACTTC. Its protein product is CASSLEGQPGAQYF.

The chain joins TRBV27 to TRBJ2-3; TRBD1 aligns across 7 bases. The CDR3 contains 14 residues. The V and J ends lost 2 bases and 6 bases, in that order; junction bases with no gene match: 5. The germline V gene has CDR1 MNHEY and CDR2 SMNVEV (reference sequence). The CDR3 sequence is CASSLKGAGDTQYF. The CDR3 region has the DNA TGTGCCAGCAGTTTAAAGGGGGCAGGGGATACGCAGTATTTT.

For this clone: This could be a read error, since a much larger clone is one nucleotide away. The chain carries TRBV13 and TRBJ2-3; D remains unclear. This CDR3 region has 14 residues. CDR1 is PRHDT and CDR2 is FYEKMQ in the germline V gene (reference sequence). The V and J ends lost 0 bases and 0 bases respectively, with 4 bases between them. CDR3 in DNA: TGTGCCAGCAGCTTAGGGACTAGCACAGATACGCAGTATTTT. Translation: CASSLGTSTDTQYF.

The CDR3 reads CASRPGLEVNIQYF. CDR3 in DNA: TGTGCCAGTAGACCGGGACTGGAAGTAAACATTCAGTACTTC. The genes are TRBV19 and TRBJ2-4; weak D call: TRBD2 (6 bases). Trimming took off 6 bases at V and 6 bases at J, with 15 bases between the two ends. Germline assignment: CDR1 LNHDA and CDR2 SQIVND (reference sequence). The CDR3 has 14 amino acids.

This clone was recorded a few times. V usage is TRBV18 and J usage is TRBJ1-5; 7 positions match TRBD1. CDR1 and CDR2 from the germline V gene are KGHSH and LQKENI. The J segment lost 2 bases and the V segment lost 1 base, leaving 5 bases of the junction unmatched. This CDR3 comprises 16 residues. CDR3 bases: TGTGCCAGCTCACCACAGGGGGCAATGGGCAATCAGCCCCAGCATTTT. This codes for CASSPQGAMGNQPQHF.

This clone has only one observation. The V gene is TRBV12-3 or TRBV12-4, the J gene TRBJ1-5, with D possibly matching TRBD1 (6 bases). The CDR3 is 13 amino acids. Trimming took off 1 base at V and 7 bases at J, with 8 bases between the two ends. DNA for the CDR3: TGTGCCAGCAGTTTAGATGGACAGCAGCCCCAGCATTTT. It specifies CASSLDGQQPQHF.

V and J are TRBV6-2 or TRBV6-3 and TRBJ2-5; possibly TRBD2 for D (6 bases). Germline assignment: CDR1 MNHEY and CDR2 SVGEGT. The V end lost 6 bases, the J end lost 9 bases, and 17 bases lay between the germline ends. This CDR3 region has 13 residues. In DNA, the CDR3 is TGTGCCAGCAGCTCCCGGACGGGGGAGGCCCAGTACTTC. Amino acids: CASSSRTGEAQYF.

This CDR3 is CASSLTPAGTQYF. The DNA of the CDR3 is TGTGCCAGCAGCTTGACCCCGGCAGGGACCCAGTACTTC. The chain employs TRBV5-4 and TRBJ2-5; unclear D gene. The CDR3 consists of 13 residues. Germline CDR1 and CDR2: SGHNT and YYREEE (reference sequence). V was clipped by 1 base and J by 7 bases, with 11 bases between them. Full variable domain (outside the CDR3, taken from reference TRBV5-4 and TRBJ2-5): ETGVTQSPTHLIKTRGQQVTLRCSSQSGHNTVSWYQQALGQGPQFIFQYYREEENGRGNFPPRFSGLQFPNYSSELNVNALELDDSALYLCASSLTPAGTQYFGPGTRLLVL.

This rearrangement joins TRBV6-2 or TRBV6-3 to TRBJ1-2; tentatively, D is TRBD1 (5 bases). The CDR3 spans 13 residues. The ends were cut back, 6 bases at V and 8 bases at J, with 16 bases in the middle. The V gene's germline CDR1 is MNHEY and CDR2 SVGEGT. CDR3 DNA sequence: TGTGCCAGCAGCCTTCCAGGGATGAGGGGCTACACCTTC. It translates to CASSLPGMRGYTF.